Listed here is a single T cell receptor beta chain. This clonotype was found a few times. The target of this receptor is not known. Qualities for individual bases were not recorded, and no much larger clone is one base off. The germline V gene specifies SGDLS as CDR1 and YYNGEE as CDR2. V is cut by 1 base and J by 3 bases, and the space between the germline ends is 7 bases. Counted from cysteine to phenylalanine, this CDR3 has 13 amino acids. Only the CDR3 part of the read is kept: 39 bases, read in frame from the first base. This specimen comes from a study of human T cells and chemical hapten exposure (dated by TCRdb to the early 2020s). Context from the whole study: For sensitization, 2% DPC in acetone was applied to a 2 cm by 2 cm area of upper inner arm skin. Nearly 30 alopecia patients provided blood for TCR sequencing at one to four time points (pre-sensitization, 2, 6 and 24 weeks). This study followed changes in the peripheral blood TCR repertoire in vivo during primary and secondary sensitization of alopecia patients to the hapten diphenylcyclopropenone (DPC). Patient blood was sampled pre-sensitization (week 0) and at 2, 6 and about 24 weeks after DPC sensitization. The mostly female patient cohort included alopecia areata with under or over 50% scalp involvement, alopecia totalis and alopecia universalis. Patch testing was performed on the upper back with Finn chambers containing 0.01% DPC, and the patch tests were scored after 6 days according to International Contact Dermatitis Research Group standards. Patients additionally received weekly therapeutic DPC doses to the scalp throughout the approximately 25-week study period. Libraries were pooled for sequencing, and variation in per-sample TCR yields was attributed mainly to small differences in library volumes within the pool. Beyond this particular receptor, the publication reports: Because every patient had alopecia, a presumed autoimmune disease, the patients' immune response might differ from that of healthy individuals. After repeated subsampling, the strength of the expansion versus patch-test correlation and the threshold at which it became significant changed. The number of PT1 expanded TCRs positively correlated with patch test score, significant at thresholds 8, 16 and 32 but not 4. The number of TCRs above 1 in 1000 frequency did not change with DPC sensitization; there was no evidence of global repertoire structure alterations. Expanded TCRs formed significantly more large CDR3 similarity clusters than pre-sensitization or healthy control sets, consistent with antigen-driven responses.

Library construction relied on RACE. The instrument given in TCRdb is NextSeq 500. During library preparation, unique molecular identifiers were attached to individual cDNA molecules so that TCRs could be counted quantitatively and reproducibly. From each blood RNA sample, both TCR alpha and TCR beta chains were sequenced. The authors' analysis ran thus. A median of approximately 100,000 TCRs per sample was observed, with a range of roughly 23,224 to 700,000. V, J and CDR3 annotation of the TCR reads was performed with the Decombinator software suite. For the PS versus PT1 abundance plots, all samples were subsampled to the same number of TCRs (28,000). TCRs were defined as expanded if absent before sensitization and observed at least eight times at the 2-week time point. TCRdb reprocessed the public reads (quality trimming at Q25 with fastp, clone calling with MiXCR) and kept in-frame beta chains. Each CDR3 protein appears once, grouped with its most common genes and DNA. TCRdb, rather than the study authors, made the V and J calls. Here the sample has 65,000 to 90,000 distinct CDR3 sequences; approximately 15% occur a single time. The ten largest clones capture 4.6% of the sample.

The time point label on this specimen signifies: pre-sensitization, week 0. Read against the paper, the sample's treatment or condition label means: therapeutic diphenylcyclopropenone sensitization with weekly scalp DPC. Blood at each patch-test visit was drawn before the patch test was applied. To be eligible, patients had to be aged 18 to 70, diagnosed with alopecia and judged suitable for DPC therapy, while pregnant patients were excluded. Total RNA was extracted from unfractionated whole blood collected in Tempus Blood RNA tubes. Recombination joined TRBV9 with TRBJ1-1; the D segment cannot be called with confidence. This material consisted of whole blood, taken in connection with sensitization to the hapten diphenylcyclopropenone (DPC). This TCR derives from a woman between 45 and 60 years old with alopecia areata. Some clones in this sample may be carry-over from other donors' samples. The nucleotides read TGTGCCAGCAGCGTATCGGGAGACACTGAAGCTTTCTTT. This is translated as CASSVSGDTEAFF.